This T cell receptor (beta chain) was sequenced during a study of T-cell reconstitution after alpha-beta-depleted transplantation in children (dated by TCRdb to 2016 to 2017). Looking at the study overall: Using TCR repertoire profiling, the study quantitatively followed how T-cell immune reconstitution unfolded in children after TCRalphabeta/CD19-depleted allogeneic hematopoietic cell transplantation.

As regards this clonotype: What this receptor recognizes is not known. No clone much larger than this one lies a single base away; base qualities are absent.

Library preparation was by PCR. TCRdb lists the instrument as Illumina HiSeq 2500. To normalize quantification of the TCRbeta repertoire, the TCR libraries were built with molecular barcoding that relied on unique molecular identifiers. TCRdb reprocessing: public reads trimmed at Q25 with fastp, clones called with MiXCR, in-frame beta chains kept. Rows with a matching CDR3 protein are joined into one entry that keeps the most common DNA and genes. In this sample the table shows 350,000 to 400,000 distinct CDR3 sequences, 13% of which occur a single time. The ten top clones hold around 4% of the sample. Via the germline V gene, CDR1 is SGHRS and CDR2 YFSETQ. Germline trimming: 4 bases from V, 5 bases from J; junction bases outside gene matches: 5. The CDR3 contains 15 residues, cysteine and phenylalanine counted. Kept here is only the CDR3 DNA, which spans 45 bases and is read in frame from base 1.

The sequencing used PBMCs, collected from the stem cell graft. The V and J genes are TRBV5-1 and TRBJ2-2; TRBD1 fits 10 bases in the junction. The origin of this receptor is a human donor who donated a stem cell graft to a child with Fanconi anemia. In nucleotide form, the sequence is TGCGCCAGCAGCCCAAGACAGGGGGCGACCGGGGAGCTGTTTTTT. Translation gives CASSPRQGATGELFF. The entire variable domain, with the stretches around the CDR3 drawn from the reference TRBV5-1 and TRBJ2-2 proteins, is KAGVTQTPRYLIKTRGQQVTLSCSPISGHRSVSWYQQTPGQGLQFLFEYFSETQRNKGNFPGRFSGRQFSNSRSEMNVSTLELGDSALYLCASSPRQGATGELFFGEGSRLTVL.